A selection of T cell receptor beta chains follows, all from one sample in a study of CD8+CD57+ T cells in acquired aplastic anemia. TCRdb redid the calling of the reads with MiXCR, one entry per CDR3 protein. The repertoire includes about 420,000 distinct CDR3 sequences, 60% to 80% of them detected once, and under 5% sits in the top ten. The sequenced sample consisted of sorted CD4+, CD8+, or CD8+CD57+ T cells (not recorded which) from PBMCs. These receptors originate from a human donor in good health, serving as a control. Both conserved end residues are part of each CDR3. Fields, in order: CDR3 length, V gene, clone size, J gene, D gene, CDR3 DNA, CDR3 protein. D genes are given only for firm matches. Some rows mark clone size as missing; the rest say once, few, many or name a class of expanded clone.

15	TRBV11-2	-	TRBJ2-1	TRBD2	TGTGCCAGCAGCTTAGGAGCGGGGGTCGGGGAGGAGCAGTTCTTC	CASSLGAGVGEEQFF
14	TRBV29-1	many	TRBJ2-7	TRBD2	TGCAGCGTTGGAGGACTAGCGGGGCTCTCCGAGCAGTACTTC	CSVGGLAGLSEQYF
14	TRBV6-1	-	TRBJ2-7	-	TGTGCCACGGTTTGGACATGCGTCGGGGAGGCCCAGTACTTC	CATVWTCVGEAQYF
14	TRBV7-2	-	TRBJ1-4	-	TGTGCCAGCAGCCCCGAGGGACTAAGCCAAGAGCAGTACTTT	CASSPEGLSQEQYF
15	TRBV6-5	many	TRBJ2-7	TRBD2	TGTGCCAGCAGTTACAATAGGGCCGGGGGGTACGAGCAGTACTTC	CASSYNRAGGYEQYF
15	TRBV5-1	-	TRBJ1-2	-	TGCGCCAGCAGCCCACGGCAGGATTCTAACTATGGCTACACCTTC	CASSPRQDSNYGYTF
14	TRBV24-1	-	TRBJ2-5	-	TGTGCCACCAGTGACAGTTCGGGGGTTGGGACCCAGTACTTC	CATSDSSGVGTQYF
11	TRBV7-3	-	TRBJ1-1	-	TGTGCCAGCAGCTGGGGCCGGCGAGCTTTCTTT	CASSWGRRAFF
13	TRBV5-4	-	TRBJ2-5	-	TGTGCCAGCAGCGTCAGGATAAGGGAGACCCAGTACTTC	CASSVRIRETQYF
16	TRBV6-5	many	TRBJ2-7	TRBD1	TGTGCCAGCAGTTACTCTTCTTCGGGACAGTTCTACGAGCAGTACTTC	CASSYSSSGQFYEQYF
14	TRBV6-2/TRBV6-3	-	TRBJ1-5	-	TGTTCCAGCAGTTGTCATTTTGGCAATCAGCCCCAGCATTTT	CSSSCHFGNQPQHF
16	TRBV5-1	-	TRBJ2-5	TRBD1	TGCGCCAGCAGCTTGGACCGGGACAGGGCATATGAGACCCAGTACTTC	CASSLDRDRAYETQYF
14	TRBV7-2	once	TRBJ1-1	-	TGTGCCGGCAGCTTAGTCCTACGGACCACTGATGCTTTCTTT	CAGSLVLRTTDAFF
13	TRBV29-1	-	TRBJ1-1	-	TGCAGCGTCTCAGCGGGGGCACAAGATACCCCTTTCTTT	CSVSAGAQDTPFF
15	TRBV5-1	once	TRBJ1-2	-	TGCGCCAGCAGCCACTACAGCCCAACAGCCTATGGCTACACCTTC	CASSHYSPTAYGYTF
13	TRBV20-1	many	TRBJ1-4	-	TGCAGTGCTAGAGATATGGACACAGAAAAACTGTTTTTT	CSARDMDTEKLFF
14	TRBV6-1	-	TRBJ2-3	TRBD2	TGTGCCAGCACCCCCGGGACTAGGATAGATACGCAGTATTTT	CASTPGTRIDTQYF
15	TRBV10-3	many	TRBJ1-6	TRBD1	TGTGCCATCAGGCAACAGACAGGGGACAATTCACCCCTCCACTTT	CAIRQQTGDNSPLHF
13	TRBV7-6	-	TRBJ2-5	-	TGTGCCAGCAGCTTGGAGCAACAAGAGACCCAGTACTTC	CASSLEQQETQYF
13	TRBV9	once	TRBJ1-6	-	TGTGCTAGCAGCGGTGACCGAAATTCACCCCTCCACTTT	CASSGDRNSPLHF
14	TRBV7-2	-	TRBJ2-7	-	TGTGCCAGCAGCTTGGAGGTAGGGATCTCAGCCCAGCACTTC	CASSLEVGISAQHF
15	TRBV25-1	few	TRBJ1-2	TRBD1	TGTGCCAGCAGTGGAGGGACAGCGTCAACCTACGGCTACACCTTC	CASSGGTASTYGYTF
15	TRBV20-1	-	TRBJ1-2	-	TGCAGTGCTAGCCCCCCCGGACAGAATAACTATGGCTACACCTTC	CSASPPGQNNYGYTF
13	TRBV7-8	-	TRBJ1-6	-	TGTGCCAGCAGCGGAAAAGGGAATTCACCCCTCCACTTT	CASSGKGNSPLHF
13	TRBV20-1	-	TRBJ2-3	TRBD2	TGCAGTGCTACAAAGCGGGGGGGCCTAGCGCAGTATTTT	CSATKRGGLAQYF
16	TRBV15	-	TRBJ1-1	TRBD1	TGTGCCACCAGCAGGGACAACAGGGGGCGAGGTACTGAAGCTTTCTTT	CATSRDNRGRGTEAFF
14	TRBV7-7	many	TRBJ2-2	-	TGTGCCAGCAGCTTAGCAGGGGACACCGGGGAGCTGTTTTTT	CASSLAGDTGELFF
15	TRBV9	-	TRBJ1-1	-	TGTGCCAGCAGCTTAGGGGCGGGCAGTTACAATGACTCTTTCTTT	CASSLGAGSYNDSFF
14	TRBV7-9	-	TRBJ2-1	-	TGTGCCAGCAGCTTAACTGAGATGCGGAATGAGCAGCCCTTC	CASSLTEMRNEQPF
17	TRBV7-2	-	TRBJ2-7	-	TGTGCCAGCAGTTTAAGCGGCGGAACAGACGGGACGGGAGAGCAGTACTTC	CASSLSGGTDGTGEQYF
12	TRBV7-3	-	TRBJ2-7	-	TGTGCCAGCAGCTCGGACAGACAGGAGCAGTACTTC	CASSSDRQEQYF